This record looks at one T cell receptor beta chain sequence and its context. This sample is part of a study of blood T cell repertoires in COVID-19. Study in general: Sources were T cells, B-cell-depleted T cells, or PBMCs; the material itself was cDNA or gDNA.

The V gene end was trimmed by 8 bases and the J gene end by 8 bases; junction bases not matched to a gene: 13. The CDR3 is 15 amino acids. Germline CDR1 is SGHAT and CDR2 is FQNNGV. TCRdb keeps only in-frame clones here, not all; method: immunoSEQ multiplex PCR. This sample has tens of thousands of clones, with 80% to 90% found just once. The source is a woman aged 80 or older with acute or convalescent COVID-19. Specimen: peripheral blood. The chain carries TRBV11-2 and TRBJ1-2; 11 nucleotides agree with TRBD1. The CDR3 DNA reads TGTGCCAGCTCAACCGGAAGGACAGGGGGCCGGGGCTACACCTTC. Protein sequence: CASSTGRTGGRGYTF.